A selection of T cell receptor beta chains follows, all from one sample in a study of human T cells and chemical hapten exposure. TCRdb passed the RACE reads through MiXCR, listing each CDR3 protein once. Counted here are 95,000 to 150,000 distinct CDR3 sequences, approximately 10% occurring once; the ten biggest clones make up approximately 2.5%. Source: whole blood, taken in connection with sensitization to the hapten diphenylcyclopropenone (DPC). These receptors originate from a woman aged 45-65 years with alopecia areata. Some clones in this sample may be carry-over from other donors' samples. Both conserved end residues are part of each CDR3.

>TRBV27|TRBJ1-2|16
CASSPYLDRGSLGYTF
>TRBV29-1|TRBJ2-1|17
CSVKMGAGGPSYNEQFF
>TRBV24-1|TRBJ2-1|17
CATSDGTSGGAYNEQFF
>TRBV7-9|TRBJ2-7|14
CASSPDRGAYEQYF
>TRBV7-9|TRBJ2-3|15
CASSLHGTTTDTQYF
>TRBV12-3/TRBV12-4|TRBJ2-5|12
CASSRDRPGVYF
>TRBV9|TRBJ1-2|17
CASSVGAAGEPPGGYTF
>TRBV18|TRBJ1-3|16
CASSPETSPSGNTIYF
>TRBV7-9|TRBJ1-6|13
CAIPGQGDSPLHF
>TRBV7-9|TRBJ1-1|14
CASYMLTEDTEAFF
>TRBV5-1|TRBJ2-1|14
CASSLGLAGREQFF
>TRBV4-2|TRBJ2-1|14
CASSPSLYGNEQFF
>TRBV6-5|TRBJ2-4|15
CASSYSPTIENIQYF
>TRBV20-1|TRBJ1-2|13
CSARVQGNYGYTF
>TRBV6-5|TRBJ2-7|16
CASASLRDKPSYEQYF
>TRBV7-2|TRBJ2-4|12
CASSLELNIQYF
>TRBV5-6|TRBJ1-2|13
CASSSRGFDGYTF
>TRBV20-1|TRBJ1-6|14
CSARGTGADSPLHF
>TRBV6-5|TRBJ1-2|13
CASRTGVNYGYTF
>TRBV7-2|TRBJ2-6|14
CASFPYSGANVRTF
>TRBV18|TRBJ1-3|16
CASSPDAGFTGNTIYF
>TRBV24-1|TRBJ2-3|13
CATSDFAVDTQYF
>TRBV12-3/TRBV12-4|TRBJ2-3|11
CASKQADTQYF
>TRBV12-3/TRBV12-4|TRBJ1-1|16
CASRPARQGRNTEAFF
>TRBV7-2|TRBJ2-7|12
CASSRGIYEQYF
>TRBV2|TRBJ1-1|14
CASSVIVRGTEAFF
>TRBV19|TRBJ2-5|16
CASSVLPSGVFETQYF
>TRBV20-1|TRBJ2-7|14
CSARSGTGGIEQYF
>TRBV12-3/TRBV12-4|TRBJ2-7|11
CASSFGDEQYF
>TRBV14|TRBJ2-3|12
CASSQVPDTQYF
>TRBV2|TRBJ2-5|16
CASSGASTGGRETQYF
>TRBV6-5|TRBJ1-6|15
CASRWAGTGGSPLHF
>TRBV27|TRBJ2-1|14
CASTRGGTYNEQFF
>TRBV4-3|TRBJ2-3|14
CASSREGYSDTQYF
>TRBV7-2|TRBJ2-6|15
CASRLGGSGANVLTF
>TRBV13|TRBJ2-1|18
CASSSRGAGGSSYNEQFF
>TRBV6-2/TRBV6-3|TRBJ2-2|15
CASRTGLAETGELFF
>TRBV11-2|TRBJ1-5|15
CASSLTGGGNQPQHF
>TRBV19|TRBJ2-2|15
CASSGDRPGTGELFF
>TRBV12-5|TRBJ2-3|14
CASGLSGGADTQYF
>TRBV6-1|TRBJ1-2|14
CASSRGELSYGYTF
>TRBV7-9|TRBJ2-3|13
CASSFRGKDTQYF
>TRBV2|TRBJ1-6|14
CASSEGPAGAPLHF
>TRBV5-5|TRBJ2-1|16
CASSLERPSGLNEQFF
>TRBV28|TRBJ2-7|16
CASSSPGLGASYEQYF
>TRBV4-2|TRBJ1-2|15
CASSQVGTGGYGYTF